These 22 T cell receptor beta chains share one sample of origin, sequenced in a study of Graves' ophthalmopathy and Graves' hyperthyroidism. Researchers took RNA transcripts and amplified TCR beta CDR3 regions from them. The workflow started with a first-round RT-PCR run with HTBI primers and then moved on to a second-round multiplex PCR. Using its own MiXCR run on the multiplex PCR reads, TCRdb lists one record per CDR3 protein. The repertoire includes about 400,000 distinct CDR3 sequences, 18% of them detected once, and more than 1.5% sits in the top ten. The sample consisted of peripheral blood. The receptors were gathered from a woman younger than 30 with Graves' ophthalmopathy.

This clonotype was counted ten times or more. The chain is built from TRBV7-2 and TRBJ2-5; D possibly corresponds to TRBD2 (6 bases). The V end lost 6 bases, the J end lost 7 bases, and 12 bases lay between the germline ends. CDR1 is SGHTA and CDR2 is FQGNSA in the germline V gene. CDR3 length: 12 residues. In DNA, the CDR3 is TGTGCCAGCAGGGAGGGTCCAGGGACCCAGTACTTC. Translating it yields CASREGPGTQYF. Using reference TRBV7-2 and TRBJ2-5 for the parts outside the CDR3, the full variable domain is GAGVSQSPSNKVTEKGKDVELRCDPISGHTALYWYRQSLGQGLEFLIYFQGNSAPDKSGLPSDRFSAERTGGSVSTLTIQRTQQEDSAVYLCASREGPGTQYFGPGTRLLVL.

This clonotype was seen ten or more times. This chain links TRBV19 with TRBJ2-7; 7 positions match TRBD1. The CDR3 runs to 15 residues. The germline gives CDR1 LNHDA, CDR2 SQIVND (reference sequence). The ends lost 2 bases at V and 1 base at J; junction bases unmatched: 5. The CDR3 bases are TGTGCCAGTAGTATATCGGCAGGGGGATCCTACGAGCAGTACTTC. Its protein product is CASSISAGGSYEQYF.

This clonotype was seen at least ten times. The chain carries TRBV20-1 and TRBJ2-7; 10 bases fit TRBD2. V trimming: 1 base; J trimming: 2 bases; junction bases outside the gene matches: 2. CDR3 length equals 14 residues. In germline, CDR1 is DFQATT, CDR2 SNEGSKA (reference sequence). CDR3 residues: CSARAGLATYEQYF. In nucleotides, the CDR3 is TGCAGTGCTAGAGCGGGACTAGCGACCTACGAGCAGTACTTC.

This clonotype was counted ten times or more. The chain employs TRBV3-1 and TRBJ1-6; unclear D gene. Per the germline V gene, CDR1 is LGHDT and CDR2 is YNNKEL (reference sequence). There are 15 residues in the CDR3. Trimming pared 1 base from V and 8 bases from J, leaving 12 bases between. The CDR3 DNA is TGTGCCAGCAGCCAAGGACACAACCAACATTCACCCCTCCACTTT. As protein: CASSQGHNQHSPLHF. The whole variable domain, filled in from reference TRBV3-1 and TRBJ1-6, reads DTAVSQTPKYLVTQMGNDKSIKCEQNLGHDTMYWYKQDSKKFLKIMFSYNNKELIINETVPNRFSPKSPDKAHLNLHINSLELGDSAVYFCASSQGHNQHSPLHFGNGTRLTVT.

This clonotype has ten or more counts. The rearrangement links TRBV6-9 to TRBJ1-3, with TRBD1 identical over 7 bases. From germline, CDR1 is MNHGY and CDR2 SVAAGI. CDR3 length: 21 amino acids. Trimming took 2 bases from V and 1 from J; bases not matched to a gene: 20. The CDR3 region has the DNA TGTGCCAGCAGTTATGCCACCGGGACAGTCAAGGTTGGGGAATCTGGAAACACCATATATTTT. Its protein product is CASSYATGTVKVGESGNTIYF.

CDR3 sequence: CASSLILSRGETQYF. CDR3 bases: TGTGCCAGCAGCTTGATCCTTTCCAGAGGAGAGACCCAGTACTTC. V gene TRBV7-2 combines with J gene TRBJ2-5; D uncertain. V was cut by 3 bases and J by 4 bases, with 15 bases left in between. The CDR3 has 15 amino acids. CDR1 and CDR2 from the germline V gene are SGHTA and FQGNSA.

This clonotype was observed many times. This chain connects TRBV7-2 to TRBJ2-7; 11 bases align to TRBD2. CDR1 is SGHTA and CDR2 is FQGNSA in the germline V gene. CDR3 size: 15 residues. After removal of 4 bases from V and 2 bases from J, the junction contained 4 bases not matched to a gene. The CDR3 spells CASSSTSGTTYEQYF. The CDR3, as DNA: TGTGCCAGCAGCTCGACTAGCGGGACGACCTACGAGCAGTACTTC.

The V gene is TRBV6-5, the J gene TRBJ2-5, with 8 bases identical to TRBD2. CDR3 length equals 16 residues. J was trimmed by 5 bases and V by 2 bases; bases with no gene match: 10. Germline CDR1 MNHEY, CDR2 SVGAGI. CDR3 sequence reads: CASSYMAGGTGETQYF. The CDR3 bases are TGTGCCAGCAGTTACATGGCGGGAGGAACCGGGGAGACCCAGTACTTC.

This clonotype was found many times. V gene TRBV6-5 combines with J gene TRBJ1-3, with a weak D call TRBD1 (6 bases). Germline CDR1 reads MNHEY; CDR2 reads SVGAGI. V dropped 6 bases and J dropped 4 bases, with 10 bases sitting between them. The CDR3 consists of 13 residues. The CDR3 sequence is CASSGGQGNTIYF. For the CDR3, the DNA is TGTGCCAGCAGCGGGGGGCAGGGAAACACCATATATTTT.

The gene calls are TRBV28 and TRBJ1-1; D is unresolved. This CDR3 is 13 amino acids long. V gave up 1 base and J gave up 8 bases, with 11 bases separating them. Germline V gene sequence: CDR1 MDHEN, CDR2 SYDVKM. CDR3: CASSLYPRVEAFF. CDR3 in DNA: TGTGCCAGCAGTTTATATCCCCGAGTAGAAGCTTTCTTT.

This clonotype has at least ten counts. This chain links TRBV5-1 with TRBJ2-7, with a tentative D call TRBD1 (6 bases). Germline CDR1 is SGHRS and CDR2 is YFSETQ. The CDR3 has 15 residues. V was trimmed by 0 bases and J by 6 bases, leaving 16 bases between them. CDR3 in amino acids: CASSLELQGLSEQYF. CDR3 sequence (DNA): TGCGCCAGCAGCTTGGAGCTTCAGGGGTTGAGCGAGCAGTACTTC.

This clonotype was observed many times. J is TRBJ1-2 and V is TRBV12-3 or TRBV12-4; unclear D gene. V was trimmed by 0 bases and J by 1 base, leaving 6 bases between them. This CDR3 has 14 amino acids. CDR3 in DNA: TGTGCCAGCAGTTTAGCCCAAATTAACTATGGCTACACCTTC. This translates into CASSLAQINYGYTF.

This clonotype appeared a few times. This chain connects TRBV18 to TRBJ2-7; the D call may be TRBD1 or TRBD2 (5 bases each). Germline V gene data show CDR1 as KGHSH and CDR2 as LQKENI. Trimming pared 3 bases from V and 4 bases from J, leaving 22 bases between. The CDR3 extends over 17 amino acids. The CDR3 coding sequence is TGTGCCAGCTCACCTACCGTTGGGACGGGCCTCGGGTACGAGCAGTACTTC. This codes for CASSPTVGTGLGYEQYF.

This clonotype appeared a few times. The CDR3 protein is CASSRRGQVQETQYF. DNA of the CDR3: TGTGCCAGCAGCCGACGGGGACAGGTCCAAGAGACCCAGTACTTC. The chain couples TRBV7-2 to TRBJ2-5; 8 nucleotides agree with TRBD1. V shed 5 bases and J 1 base; nucleotides not matched to a gene: 6. This CDR3 region has 15 residues. Germline CDR1 SGHTA, CDR2 FQGNSA.

This clonotype was detected ten times or more. The chain has TRBV5-1 and TRBJ1-5; the D gene is possibly TRBD1 (6 bases). V was trimmed by 3 bases and J by 5 bases, leaving 12 bases between them. Germline V gene data show CDR1 as SGHRS and CDR2 as YFSETQ. This CDR3 has 14 residues. The CDR3 loop reads CASSSDPGDQPQHF. CDR3 nucleotides: TGCGCCAGCAGCTCTGACCCAGGGGATCAGCCCCAGCATTTT.

This clonotype occurred many times. The chain carries TRBV11-2 and TRBJ1-1; D is unclear. CDR3 length equals 13 residues. From germline, CDR1 is SGHAT and CDR2 FQNNGV. The V and J ends lost 6 bases and 2 bases respectively, with 10 bases between them. CDR3 nucleotides: TGTGCCAGCAGTCCAGGTCACAACACTGAAGCTTTCTTT. It codes for CASSPGHNTEAFF.

This clonotype has a count of ten or more. This chain connects TRBV28 to TRBJ2-7; D is unresolved. CDR3 size: 12 residues. The V end was cut by 5 bases, the J end by 3 bases, with 8 bases between. From germline, CDR1 is MDHEN and CDR2 SYDVKM. This CDR3 reads CASSPPIYEQYF. CDR3 DNA sequence: TGTGCCAGCAGTCCCCCTATCTACGAGCAGTACTTC.

This clonotype was recorded many times. CDR3 protein: CASSLLGQTNSPLHF. As DNA, the CDR3 is TGTGCCAGCAGCTTACTAGGACAGACTAATTCACCCCTCCACTTT. The chain carries TRBV7-2 and TRBJ1-6, with D tentatively TRBD1 (6 bases). Trimming shortened V by 2 bases and J by 6 bases, and 11 bases separated the two germline ends. CDR1 is SGHTA and CDR2 is FQGNSA in the germline V gene. This CDR3 comprises 15 residues.

This clonotype appeared many times. The chain uses TRBV27 and TRBJ1-6; 9 bases agree with TRBD1. CDR3 length: 15 amino acids. The germline gives CDR1 MNHEY, CDR2 SMNVEV (reference sequence). J lost 8 bases, V lost 6 bases, and 8 bases had no gene match. The CDR3 protein is CASRRPGTGYSPLHF. In DNA form, the CDR3 reads TGTGCCAGCAGGCGACCCGGGACAGGGTATTCACCCCTCCACTTT.

This clonotype was recorded at least ten times. The chain links TRBV28 to TRBJ2-1; 11 bases are a match to TRBD2. This CDR3 is 15 amino acids long. Germline V gene data show CDR1 as MDHEN and CDR2 as SYDVKM. V lost 2 bases, J lost 7 bases, and 4 bases stayed unmatched. The DNA of the CDR3 is TGTGCCAGCAGTTTAGGCGCTAGCGGGAGGAATGAGCAGTTCTTC. As protein: CASSLGASGRNEQFF.

CDR3 in amino acids: CASSVAPTYEQYF. CDR3 sequence (DNA): TGTGCCAGCAGCGTAGCCCCTACCTACGAGCAGTACTTC. The chain employs TRBV9 and TRBJ2-7, with D hard to call. The CDR3 length is 13 residues. V shed 0 bases and J shed 2 bases, with 6 bases lying between them. Germline values: CDR1 SGDLS, CDR2 YYNGEE.

This clonotype has a count of ten or more. The rearrangement joins TRBV6-2 or TRBV6-3 to TRBJ1-5; D is unresolved. CDR3 size: 12 residues. Trimming shortened V by 10 bases and J by 5 bases, and 12 bases separated the two germline ends. Germline V gives CDR1 MNHEY, CDR2 SVGEGT. Here the CDR3 DNA reads TGTGCCACCCAGGAGATAGATCAGCCCCAGCATTTT. It specifies CATQEIDQPQHF.